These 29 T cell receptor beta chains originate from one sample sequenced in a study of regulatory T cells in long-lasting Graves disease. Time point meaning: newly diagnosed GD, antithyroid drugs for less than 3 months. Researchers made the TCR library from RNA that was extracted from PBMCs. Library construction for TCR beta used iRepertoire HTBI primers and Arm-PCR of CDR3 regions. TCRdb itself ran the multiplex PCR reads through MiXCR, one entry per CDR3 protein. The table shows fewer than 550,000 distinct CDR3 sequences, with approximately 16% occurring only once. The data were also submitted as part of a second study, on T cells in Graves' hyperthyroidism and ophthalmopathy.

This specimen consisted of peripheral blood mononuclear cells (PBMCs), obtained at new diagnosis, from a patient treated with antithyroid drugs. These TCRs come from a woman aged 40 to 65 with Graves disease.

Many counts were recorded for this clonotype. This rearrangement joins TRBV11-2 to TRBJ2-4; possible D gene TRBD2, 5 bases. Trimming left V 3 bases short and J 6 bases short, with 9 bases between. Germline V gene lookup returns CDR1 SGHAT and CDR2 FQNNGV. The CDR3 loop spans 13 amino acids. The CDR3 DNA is TGTGCCAGCAGCTTTGAGGCGGGAAACATTCAGTACTTC. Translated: CASSFEAGNIQYF. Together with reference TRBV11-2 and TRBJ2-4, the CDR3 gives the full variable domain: EAGVAQSPRYKIIEKRQSVAFWCNPISGHATLYWYQQILGQGPKLLIQFQNNGVVDDSQLPKDRFSAERLKGVDSTLKIQPAKLEDSAVYLCASSFEAGNIQYFGAGTRLSVL.

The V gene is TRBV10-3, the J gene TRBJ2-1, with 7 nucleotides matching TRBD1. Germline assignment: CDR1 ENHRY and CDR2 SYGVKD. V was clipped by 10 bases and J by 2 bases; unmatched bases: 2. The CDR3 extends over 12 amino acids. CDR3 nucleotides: TGTGCCACCACAGGGGCCTACAATGAGCAGTTCTTC. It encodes CATTGAYNEQFF.

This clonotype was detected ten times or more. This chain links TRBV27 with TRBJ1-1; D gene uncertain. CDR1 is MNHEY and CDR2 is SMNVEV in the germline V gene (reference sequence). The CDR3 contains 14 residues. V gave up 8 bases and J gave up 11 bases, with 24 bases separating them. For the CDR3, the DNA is TGTGCCAGCGGGCCCTTGAGAGGAAGGGTGTATGCTTTCTTT. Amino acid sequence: CASGPLRGRVYAFF.

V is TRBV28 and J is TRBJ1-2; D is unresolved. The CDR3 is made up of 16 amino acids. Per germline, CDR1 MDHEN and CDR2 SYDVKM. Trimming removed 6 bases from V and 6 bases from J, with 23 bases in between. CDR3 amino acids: CASSSNLQEPLNGYTF. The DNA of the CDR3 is TGTGCCAGCAGCTCTAATTTACAAGAACCTTTGAATGGCTACACCTTC.

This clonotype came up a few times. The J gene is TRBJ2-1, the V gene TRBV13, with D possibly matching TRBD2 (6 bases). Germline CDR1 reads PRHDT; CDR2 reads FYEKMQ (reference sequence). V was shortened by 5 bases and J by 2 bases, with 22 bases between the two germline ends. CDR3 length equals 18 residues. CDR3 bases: TGTGCCAGCAGCCCATACGGGGGAGAGCCTAAGGCCTACAATGAGCAGTTCTTC. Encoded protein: CASSPYGGEPKAYNEQFF.

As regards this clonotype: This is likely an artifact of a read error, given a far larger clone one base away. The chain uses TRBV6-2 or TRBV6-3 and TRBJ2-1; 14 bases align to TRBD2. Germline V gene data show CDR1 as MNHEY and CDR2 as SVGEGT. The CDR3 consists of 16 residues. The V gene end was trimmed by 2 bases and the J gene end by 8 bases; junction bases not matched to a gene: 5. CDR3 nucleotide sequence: TGTGCCAGCAGTTACCCGGGACTAGCGGGGGTTGATGAGCAGTTCTTC. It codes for CASSYPGLAGVDEQFF.

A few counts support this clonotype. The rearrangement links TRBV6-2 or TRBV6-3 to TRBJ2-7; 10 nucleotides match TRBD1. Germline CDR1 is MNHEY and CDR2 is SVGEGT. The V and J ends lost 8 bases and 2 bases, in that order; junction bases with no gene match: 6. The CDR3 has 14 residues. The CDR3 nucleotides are TGTGCCAGCTGGAGGGACAGGGGCCCCTACGAGCAGTACTTC. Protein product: CASWRDRGPYEQYF.

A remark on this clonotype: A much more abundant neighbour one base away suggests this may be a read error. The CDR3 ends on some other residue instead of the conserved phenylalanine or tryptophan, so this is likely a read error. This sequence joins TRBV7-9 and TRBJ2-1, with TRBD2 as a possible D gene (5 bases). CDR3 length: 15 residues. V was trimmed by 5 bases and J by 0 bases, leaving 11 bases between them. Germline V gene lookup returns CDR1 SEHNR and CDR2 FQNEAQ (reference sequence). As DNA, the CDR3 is TGTGCCAGCAGCCTCGGCGCGGGCTCCTACAATGAGCAGTTCTCC. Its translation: CASSLGAGSYNEQFS.

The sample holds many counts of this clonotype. The CDR3 here is CSARGTAIEAFF. The CDR3 DNA follows: TGCAGTGCTAGAGGAACAGCCATTGAAGCTTTCTTT. The V call is TRBV20-1, the J call TRBJ1-1, with D unclear. CDR3 length equals 12 residues. Germline values: CDR1 DFQATT, CDR2 SNEGSKA (reference sequence). The germline V and J ends were trimmed by 1 base and 7 bases, with 10 bases remaining between them.

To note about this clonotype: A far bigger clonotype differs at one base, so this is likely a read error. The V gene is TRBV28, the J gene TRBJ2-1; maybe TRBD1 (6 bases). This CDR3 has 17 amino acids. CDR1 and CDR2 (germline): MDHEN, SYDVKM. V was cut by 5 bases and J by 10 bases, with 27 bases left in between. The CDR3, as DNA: TGTGCCAGCAGTGCATATTTAGGGGGATGGCAGAAGTACGAGCAGTTCTTC. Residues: CASSAYLGGWQKYEQFF.

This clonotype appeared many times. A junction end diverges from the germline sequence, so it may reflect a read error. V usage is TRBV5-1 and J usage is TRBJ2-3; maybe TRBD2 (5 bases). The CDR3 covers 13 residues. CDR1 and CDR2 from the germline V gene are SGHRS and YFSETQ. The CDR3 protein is CASSQRGTDTQYF. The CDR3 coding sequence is TGTGCCAGCAGCCAGAGGGGCACAGATACGCAGTATTTT.

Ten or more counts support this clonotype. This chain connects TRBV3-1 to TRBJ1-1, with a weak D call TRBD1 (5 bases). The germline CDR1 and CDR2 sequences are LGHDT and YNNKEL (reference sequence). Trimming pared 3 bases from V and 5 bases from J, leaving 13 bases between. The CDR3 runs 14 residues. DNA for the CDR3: TGTGCCAGCAGCCAGACTAGGGGCGGGACTGAAGCTTTCTTT. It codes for CASSQTRGGTEAFF.

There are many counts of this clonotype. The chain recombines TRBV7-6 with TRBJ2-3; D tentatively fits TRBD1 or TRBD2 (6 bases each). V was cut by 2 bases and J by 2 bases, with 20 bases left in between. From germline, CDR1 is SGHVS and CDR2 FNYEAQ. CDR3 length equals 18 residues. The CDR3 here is CASSLTQGRGPYTDTQYF. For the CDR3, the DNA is TGTGCCAGCAGCTTAACCCAAGGTCGGGGGCCCTACACAGATACGCAGTATTTT. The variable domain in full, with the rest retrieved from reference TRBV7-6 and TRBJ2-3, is GAGVSQSPRYKVTKRGQDVALRCDPISGHVSLYWYRQALGQGPEFLTYFNYEAQQDKSGLPNDRFSAERPEGSISTLTIQRTEQRDSAMYRCASSLTQGRGPYTDTQYFGPGTRLTVL.

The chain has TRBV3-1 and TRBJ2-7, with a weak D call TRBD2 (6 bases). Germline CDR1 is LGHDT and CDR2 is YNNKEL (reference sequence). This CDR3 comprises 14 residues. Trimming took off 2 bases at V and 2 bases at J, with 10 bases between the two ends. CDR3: CASSQTAGTYEQYF. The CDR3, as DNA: TGTGCCAGCAGCCAAACAGCGGGCACCTACGAGCAGTACTTC.

In DNA form, the CDR3 reads TGTGCCAGCAGTGAATTTCTCGCGGGACAGGGGACTGAAGCTTTCTTT. As protein: CASSEFLAGQGTEAFF. V and J are TRBV6-1 and TRBJ1-1; 10 bases line up with TRBD1. CDR3 length: 16 residues. CDR1 and CDR2 from the germline V gene are MNHNS and SASEGT. After removal of 2 bases from V and 5 bases from J, the junction contained 8 bases not matched to a gene.

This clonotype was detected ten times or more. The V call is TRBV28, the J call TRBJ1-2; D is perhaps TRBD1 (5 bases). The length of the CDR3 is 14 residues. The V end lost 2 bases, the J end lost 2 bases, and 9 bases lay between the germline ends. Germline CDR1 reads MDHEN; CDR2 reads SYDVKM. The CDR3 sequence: CASSLTGANYGYTF. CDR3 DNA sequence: TGTGCCAGCAGTTTAACAGGCGCCAACTATGGCTACACCTTC.

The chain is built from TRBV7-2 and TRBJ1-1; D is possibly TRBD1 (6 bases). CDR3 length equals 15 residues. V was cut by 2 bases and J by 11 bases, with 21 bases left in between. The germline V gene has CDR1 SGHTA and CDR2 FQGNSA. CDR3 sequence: CASSLNTGSLKMAFF. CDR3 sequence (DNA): TGTGCCAGCAGCTTAAACACAGGGAGCTTGAAAATGGCTTTCTTT.

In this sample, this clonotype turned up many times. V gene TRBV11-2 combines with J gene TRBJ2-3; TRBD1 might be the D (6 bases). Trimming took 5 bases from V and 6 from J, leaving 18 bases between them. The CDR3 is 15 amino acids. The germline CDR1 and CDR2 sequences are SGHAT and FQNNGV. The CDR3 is CASSPNEWGPDTQYF. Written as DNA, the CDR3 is TGTGCCAGCAGCCCCAATGAATGGGGGCCTGATACGCAGTATTTT.

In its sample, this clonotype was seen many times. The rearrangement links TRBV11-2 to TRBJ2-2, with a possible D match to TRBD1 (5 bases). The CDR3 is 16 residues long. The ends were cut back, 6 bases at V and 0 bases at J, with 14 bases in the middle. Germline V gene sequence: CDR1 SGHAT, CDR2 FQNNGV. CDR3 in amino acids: CASRTLRVANTGELFF. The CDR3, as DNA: TGTGCCAGCAGGACCCTCAGGGTAGCGAACACCGGGGAGCTGTTTTTT.

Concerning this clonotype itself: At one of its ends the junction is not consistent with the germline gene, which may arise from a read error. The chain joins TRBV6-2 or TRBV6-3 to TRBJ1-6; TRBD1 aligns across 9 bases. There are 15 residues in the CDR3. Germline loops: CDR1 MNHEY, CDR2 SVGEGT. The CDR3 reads CASRYRTGDNSPPHF. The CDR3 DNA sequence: TGTGCCAGCAGATACCGGACAGGGGATAATTCACCCCCCCACTTT.

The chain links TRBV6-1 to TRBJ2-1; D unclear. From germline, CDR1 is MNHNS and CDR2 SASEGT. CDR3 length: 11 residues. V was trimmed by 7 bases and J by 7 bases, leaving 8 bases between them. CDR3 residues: CASMEANEQFF. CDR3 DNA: TGTGCCAGCATGGAAGCAAATGAGCAGTTCTTC.

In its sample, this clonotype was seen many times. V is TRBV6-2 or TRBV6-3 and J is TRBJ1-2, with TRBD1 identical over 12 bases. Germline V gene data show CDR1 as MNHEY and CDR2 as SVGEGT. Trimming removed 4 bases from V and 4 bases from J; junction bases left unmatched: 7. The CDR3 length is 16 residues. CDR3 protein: CASSFPGTGGLYGYTF. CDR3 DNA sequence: TGTGCCAGCAGTTTCCCCGGGACAGGGGGCCTCTATGGCTACACCTTC.

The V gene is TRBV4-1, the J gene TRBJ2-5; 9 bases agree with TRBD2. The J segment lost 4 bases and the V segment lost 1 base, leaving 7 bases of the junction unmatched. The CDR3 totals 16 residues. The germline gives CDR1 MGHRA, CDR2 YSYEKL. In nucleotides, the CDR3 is TGCGCCAGCAGCCAAGGAACAGCGGGGGGTCGAGAGACCCAGTACTTC. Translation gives CASSQGTAGGRETQYF.

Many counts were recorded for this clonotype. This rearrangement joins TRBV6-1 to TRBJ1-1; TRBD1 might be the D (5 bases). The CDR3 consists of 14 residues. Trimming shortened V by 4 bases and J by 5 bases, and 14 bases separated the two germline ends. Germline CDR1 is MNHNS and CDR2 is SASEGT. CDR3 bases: TGTGCCAGCAGTGTTCCGCGCGGGGCGACTGAAGCTTTCTTT. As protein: CASSVPRGATEAFF.

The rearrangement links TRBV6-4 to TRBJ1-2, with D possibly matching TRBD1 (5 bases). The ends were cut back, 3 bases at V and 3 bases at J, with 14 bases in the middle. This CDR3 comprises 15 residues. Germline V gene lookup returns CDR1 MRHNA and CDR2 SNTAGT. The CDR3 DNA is TGTGCCAGCAGTGAATTGAGGGACTGGGACTATGGCTACACCTTC. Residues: CASSELRDWDYGYTF.

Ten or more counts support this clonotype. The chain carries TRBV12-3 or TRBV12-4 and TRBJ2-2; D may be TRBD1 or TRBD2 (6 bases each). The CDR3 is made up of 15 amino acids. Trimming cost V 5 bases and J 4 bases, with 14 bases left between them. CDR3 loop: CASSGSGAGTGELFF. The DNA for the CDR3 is TGTGCCAGCAGTGGTTCGGGGGCGGGCACCGGGGAGCTGTTTTTT.

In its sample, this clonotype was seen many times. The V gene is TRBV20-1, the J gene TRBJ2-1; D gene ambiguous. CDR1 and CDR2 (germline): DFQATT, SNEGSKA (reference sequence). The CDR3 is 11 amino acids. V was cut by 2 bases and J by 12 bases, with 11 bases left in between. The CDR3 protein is CSARRYWGQFF. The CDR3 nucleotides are TGCAGTGCTAGACGTTATTGGGGGCAGTTCTTC.

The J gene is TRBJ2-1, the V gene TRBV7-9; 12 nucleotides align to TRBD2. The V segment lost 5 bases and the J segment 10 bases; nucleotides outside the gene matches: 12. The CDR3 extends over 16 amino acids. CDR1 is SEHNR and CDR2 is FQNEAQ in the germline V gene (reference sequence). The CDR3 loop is CASSPTTSGGTREQFF. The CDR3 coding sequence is TGTGCCAGCAGCCCAACGACTAGCGGGGGCACTCGGGAGCAGTTCTTC.

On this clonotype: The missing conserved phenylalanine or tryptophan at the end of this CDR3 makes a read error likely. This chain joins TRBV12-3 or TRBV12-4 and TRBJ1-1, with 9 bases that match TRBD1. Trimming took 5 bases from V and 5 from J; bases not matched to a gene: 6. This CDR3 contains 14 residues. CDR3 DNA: TGTGCCAGCAGTCAACAGGGGGCAAGGACTGAAGCTTTCCTT. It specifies CASSQQGARTEAFL.